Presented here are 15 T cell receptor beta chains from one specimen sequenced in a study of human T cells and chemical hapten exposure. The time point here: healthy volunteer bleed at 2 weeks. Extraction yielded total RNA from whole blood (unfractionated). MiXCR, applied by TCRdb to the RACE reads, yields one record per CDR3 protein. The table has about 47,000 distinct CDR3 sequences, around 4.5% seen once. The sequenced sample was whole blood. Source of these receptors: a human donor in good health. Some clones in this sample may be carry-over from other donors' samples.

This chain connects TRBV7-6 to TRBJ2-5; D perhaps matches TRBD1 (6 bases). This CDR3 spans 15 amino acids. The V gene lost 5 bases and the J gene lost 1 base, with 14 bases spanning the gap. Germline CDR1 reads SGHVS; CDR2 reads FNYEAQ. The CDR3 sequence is CASSLRTAIQETQYF. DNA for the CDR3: TGTGCCAGCAGCCTAAGGACAGCGATCCAAGAGACCCAGTACTTC.

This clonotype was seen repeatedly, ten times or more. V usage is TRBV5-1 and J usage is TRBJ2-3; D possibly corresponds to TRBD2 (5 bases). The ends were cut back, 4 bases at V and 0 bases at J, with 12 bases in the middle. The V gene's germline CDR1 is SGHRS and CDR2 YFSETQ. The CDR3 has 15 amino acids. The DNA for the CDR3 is TGCGCCAGCAGCCTGATAGCGCCTAGCACAGATACGCAGTATTTT. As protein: CASSLIAPSTDTQYF.

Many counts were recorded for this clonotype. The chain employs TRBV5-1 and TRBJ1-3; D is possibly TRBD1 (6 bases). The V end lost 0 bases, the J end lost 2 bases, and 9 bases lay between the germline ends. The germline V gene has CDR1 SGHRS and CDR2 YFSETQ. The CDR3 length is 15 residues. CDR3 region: CASSLGGQAGNTIYF. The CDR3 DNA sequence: TGCGCCAGCAGCTTGGGGGGACAAGCTGGAAACACCATATATTTT.

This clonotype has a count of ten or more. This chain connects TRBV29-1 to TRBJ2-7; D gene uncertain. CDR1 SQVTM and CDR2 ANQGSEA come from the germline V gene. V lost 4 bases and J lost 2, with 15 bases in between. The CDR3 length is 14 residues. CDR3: CSVAPGGPPYEQYF. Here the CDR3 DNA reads TGCAGCGTTGCCCCTGGTGGACCGCCCTACGAGCAGTACTTC.

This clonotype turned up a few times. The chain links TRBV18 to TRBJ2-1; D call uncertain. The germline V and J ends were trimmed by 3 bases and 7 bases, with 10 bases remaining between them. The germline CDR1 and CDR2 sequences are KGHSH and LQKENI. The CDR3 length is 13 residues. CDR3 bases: TGTGCCAGCTCACCCGGATTGACTAATGAGCAGTTCTTC. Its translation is CASSPGLTNEQFF.

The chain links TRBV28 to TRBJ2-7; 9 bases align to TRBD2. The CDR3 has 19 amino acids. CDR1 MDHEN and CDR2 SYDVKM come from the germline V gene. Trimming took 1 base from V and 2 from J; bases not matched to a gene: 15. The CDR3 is CASSLFSGGSPSLTYEQYF. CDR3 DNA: TGTGCCAGCAGTTTATTTAGCGGGGGCAGCCCTTCACTCACCTACGAGCAGTACTTC.

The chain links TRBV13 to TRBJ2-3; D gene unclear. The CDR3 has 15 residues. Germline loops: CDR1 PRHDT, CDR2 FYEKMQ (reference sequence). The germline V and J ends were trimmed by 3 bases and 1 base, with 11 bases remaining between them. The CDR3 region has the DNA TGTGCCAGCAGCTTCCGAGATTGGCGCACAGATACGCAGTATTTT. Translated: CASSFRDWRTDTQYF. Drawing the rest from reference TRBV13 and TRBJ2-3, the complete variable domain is AAGVIQSPRHLIKEKRETATLKCYPIPRHDTVYWYQQGPGQDPQFLISFYEKMQSDKGSIPDRFSAQQFSDYHSELNMSSLELGDSALYFCASSFRDWRTDTQYFGPGTRLTVL.

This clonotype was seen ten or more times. The CDR3 region has the DNA TGTGCCAGCAGCGGGGGAACTAGCGGGAGTGGGAAAGAGACCCAGTACTTC. Its protein product is CASSGGTSGSGKETQYF. The genes are TRBV7-3 and TRBJ2-5, with 11 bases aligning to TRBD2. The CDR3 has 17 residues. Germline V gene lookup returns CDR1 SGHTA and CDR2 FQGTGA. The V segment lost 5 bases and the J segment 3 bases; nucleotides outside the gene matches: 11.

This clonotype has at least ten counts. The CDR3 sequence is CASSLRLAAQLGDEQFF. CDR3 nucleotide sequence: TGTGCCAGCAGTCTTAGACTAGCGGCCCAACTCGGCGATGAGCAGTTCTTC. This sequence joins TRBV28 and TRBJ2-1; 9 bases are a match to TRBD2. Looked up from germline, CDR1 is MDHEN and CDR2 is SYDVKM. CDR3 size: 17 residues. Germline trimming cut 5 bases from V and 8 bases from J; bases unmatched to any gene: 16.

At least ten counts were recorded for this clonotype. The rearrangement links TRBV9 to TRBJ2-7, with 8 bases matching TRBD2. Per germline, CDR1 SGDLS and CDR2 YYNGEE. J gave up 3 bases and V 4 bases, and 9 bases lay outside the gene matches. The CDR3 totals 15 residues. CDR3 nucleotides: TGTGCCAGCAGCCCGTCTGGTAGCGGGATCTACGAGCAGTACTTC. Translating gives CASSPSGSGIYEQYF.

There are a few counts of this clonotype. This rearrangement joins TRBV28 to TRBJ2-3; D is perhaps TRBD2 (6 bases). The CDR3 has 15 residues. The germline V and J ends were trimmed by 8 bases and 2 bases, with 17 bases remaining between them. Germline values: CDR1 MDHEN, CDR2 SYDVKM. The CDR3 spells CASGRPWAHTDTQYF. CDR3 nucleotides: TGTGCCAGCGGGAGGCCCTGGGCTCACACAGATACGCAGTATTTT.

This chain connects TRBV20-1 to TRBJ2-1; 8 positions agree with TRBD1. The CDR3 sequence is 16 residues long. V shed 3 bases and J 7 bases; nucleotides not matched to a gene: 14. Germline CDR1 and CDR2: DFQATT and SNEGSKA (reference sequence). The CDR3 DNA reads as TGCAGTGCTAGTATACCGGACAGGGCGAGTGGGAATGAGCAGTTCTTC. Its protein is CSASIPDRASGNEQFF.

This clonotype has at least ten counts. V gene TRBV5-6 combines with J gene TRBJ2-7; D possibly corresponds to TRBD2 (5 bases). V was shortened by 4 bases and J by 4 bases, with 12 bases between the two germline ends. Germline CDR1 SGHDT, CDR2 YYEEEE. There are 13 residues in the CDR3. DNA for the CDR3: TGTGCCAGCAGCGTGTCCGGGATATACGAGCAGTACTTC. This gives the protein CASSVSGIYEQYF.

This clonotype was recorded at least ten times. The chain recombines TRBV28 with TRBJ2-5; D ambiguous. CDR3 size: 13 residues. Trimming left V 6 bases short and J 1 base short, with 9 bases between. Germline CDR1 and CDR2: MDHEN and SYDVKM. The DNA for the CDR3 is TGTGCCAGCAGCAAAGACTTCCAAGAGACCCAGTACTTC. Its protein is CASSKDFQETQYF.

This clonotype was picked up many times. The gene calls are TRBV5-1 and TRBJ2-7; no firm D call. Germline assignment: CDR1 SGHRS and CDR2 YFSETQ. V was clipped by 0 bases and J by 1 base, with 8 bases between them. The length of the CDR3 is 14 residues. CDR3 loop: CASSLGVSSYEQYF. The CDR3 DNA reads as TGCGCCAGCAGCTTGGGGGTCAGTTCCTACGAGCAGTACTTC.